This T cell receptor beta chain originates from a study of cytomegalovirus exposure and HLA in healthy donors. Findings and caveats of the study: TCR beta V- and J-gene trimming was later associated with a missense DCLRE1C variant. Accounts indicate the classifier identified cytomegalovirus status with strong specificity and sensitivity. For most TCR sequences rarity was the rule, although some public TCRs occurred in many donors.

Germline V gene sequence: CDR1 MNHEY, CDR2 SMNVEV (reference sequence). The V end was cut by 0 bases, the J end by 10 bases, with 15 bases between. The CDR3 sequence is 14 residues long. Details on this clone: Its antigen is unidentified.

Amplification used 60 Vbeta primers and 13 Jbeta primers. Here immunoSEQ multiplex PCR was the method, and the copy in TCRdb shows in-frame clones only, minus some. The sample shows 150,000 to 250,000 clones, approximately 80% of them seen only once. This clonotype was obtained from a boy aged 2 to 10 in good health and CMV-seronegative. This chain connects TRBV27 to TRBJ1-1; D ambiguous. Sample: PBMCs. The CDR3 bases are TGTGCCAGCAGTTTATCTCTGGGCGCCTTCGGAGCTTTCTTT. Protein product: CASSLSLGAFGAFF.